This T cell receptor (beta chain) was captured in a study of blood T cell repertoires in COVID-19. The germline V and J ends were trimmed by 1 base and 8 bases, with 15 bases remaining between them. In germline, CDR1 is LNHDA, CDR2 SQIVND (reference sequence). There are 15 residues in the CDR3. The method was immunoSEQ multiplex PCR; TCRdb's version includes in-frame clones alone and lacks a portion of them. The table has a few hundred thousand clones, 75% to 90% seen once; the top ten hold roughly 4.9%. Donors were grouped by their self-reported clinical history. Exposed volunteers were people who met a COVID-19 case within 2 weeks before study entry.

This sequence originates from a woman aged 25-40 years who had been exposed to COVID-19. Input material: PBMCs or T cells enriched from blood (not recorded which). The genes are TRBV19 and TRBJ2-1; D possibly corresponds to TRBD2 (7 bases). CDR3 bases: TGTGCCAGTAGTATAGGGACGGGGGGCAGGGATGAGCAGTTCTTC. Encoded protein: CASSIGTGGRDEQFF.